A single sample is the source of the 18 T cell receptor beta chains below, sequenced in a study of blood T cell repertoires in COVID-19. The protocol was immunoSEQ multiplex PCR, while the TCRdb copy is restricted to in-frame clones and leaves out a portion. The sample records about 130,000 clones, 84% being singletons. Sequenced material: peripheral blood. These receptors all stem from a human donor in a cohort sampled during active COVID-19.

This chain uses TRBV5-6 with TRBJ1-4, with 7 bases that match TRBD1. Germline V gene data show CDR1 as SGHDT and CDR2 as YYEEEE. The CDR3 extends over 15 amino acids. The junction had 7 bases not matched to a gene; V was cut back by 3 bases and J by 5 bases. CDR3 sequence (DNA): TGTGCCAGCAGCTGGTCCGGGACAGTAAATGAAAAACTGTTTTTT. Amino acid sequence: CASSWSGTVNEKLFF.

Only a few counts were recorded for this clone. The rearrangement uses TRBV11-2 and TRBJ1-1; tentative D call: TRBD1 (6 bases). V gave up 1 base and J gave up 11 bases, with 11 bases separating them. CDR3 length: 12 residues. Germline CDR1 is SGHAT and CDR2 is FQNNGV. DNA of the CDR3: TGTGCCAGCAGCTTAGCGAGGACAGACGCTTTCTTT. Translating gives CASSLARTDAFF. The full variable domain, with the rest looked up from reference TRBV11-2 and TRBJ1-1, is EAGVAQSPRYKIIEKRQSVAFWCNPISGHATLYWYQQILGQGPKLLIQFQNNGVVDDSQLPKDRFSAERLKGVDSTLKIQPAKLEDSAVYLCASSLARTDAFFGQGTRLTVV.

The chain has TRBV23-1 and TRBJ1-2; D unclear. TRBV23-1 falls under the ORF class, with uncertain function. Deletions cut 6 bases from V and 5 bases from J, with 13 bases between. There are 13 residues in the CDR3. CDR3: CASSRAGKYGYTF. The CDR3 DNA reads TGCGCCAGCAGCCGCGCAGGTAAGTATGGCTACACCTTC.

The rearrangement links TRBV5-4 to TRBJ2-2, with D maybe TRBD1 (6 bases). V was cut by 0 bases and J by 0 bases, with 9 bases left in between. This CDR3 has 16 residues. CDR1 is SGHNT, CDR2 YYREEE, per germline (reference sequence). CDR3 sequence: CASSLGGQANTGELFF. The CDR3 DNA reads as TGTGCCAGCAGCTTGGGGGGGCAGGCGAACACCGGGGAGCTGTTTTTT.

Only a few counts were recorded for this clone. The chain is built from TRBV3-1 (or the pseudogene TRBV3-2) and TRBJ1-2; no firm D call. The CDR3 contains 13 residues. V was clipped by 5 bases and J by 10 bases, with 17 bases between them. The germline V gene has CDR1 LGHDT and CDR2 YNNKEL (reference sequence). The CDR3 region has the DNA TGTGCCAGCAGCGTCCGAGGGCTCGACGACTACACCTTC. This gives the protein CASSVRGLDDYTF.

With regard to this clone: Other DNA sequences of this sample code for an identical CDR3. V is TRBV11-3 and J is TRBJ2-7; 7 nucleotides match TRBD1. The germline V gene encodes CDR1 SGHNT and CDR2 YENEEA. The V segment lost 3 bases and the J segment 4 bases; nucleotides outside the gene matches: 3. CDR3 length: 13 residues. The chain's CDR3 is CASSLGQKYEQYF. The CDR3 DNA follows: TGTGCCAGCAGCTTGGGACAGAAGTACGAGCAGTACTTC.

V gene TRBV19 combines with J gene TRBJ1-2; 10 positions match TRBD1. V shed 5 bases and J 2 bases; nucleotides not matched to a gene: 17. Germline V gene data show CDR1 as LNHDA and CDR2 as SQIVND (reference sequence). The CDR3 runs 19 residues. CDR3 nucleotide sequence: TGTGCCAGTAGTCCAGGGTGGAGTGGGACAGGGGCAAGAAACTATGGCTACACCTTC. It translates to CASSPGWSGTGARNYGYTF.

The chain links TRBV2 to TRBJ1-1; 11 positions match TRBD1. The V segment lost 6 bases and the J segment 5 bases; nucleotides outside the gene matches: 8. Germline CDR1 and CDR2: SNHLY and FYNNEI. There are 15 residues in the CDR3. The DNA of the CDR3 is TGTGCCAGCAGAGCCGGGACAGGGGGTTTGACTGAAGCTTTCTTT. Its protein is CASRAGTGGLTEAFF. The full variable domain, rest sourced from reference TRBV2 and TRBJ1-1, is EPEVTQTPSHQVTQMGQEVILRCVPISNHLYFYWYRQILGQKVEFLVSFYNNEISEKSEIFDDQFSVERPDGSNFTLKIRSTKLEDSAMYFCASRAGTGGLTEAFFGQGTRLTVV.

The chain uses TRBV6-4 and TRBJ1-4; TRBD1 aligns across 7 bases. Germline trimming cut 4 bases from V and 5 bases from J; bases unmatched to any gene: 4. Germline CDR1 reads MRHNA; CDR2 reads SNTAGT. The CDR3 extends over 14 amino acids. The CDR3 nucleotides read TGTGCCAGCAGTGTTAGGGGGCTAAATGAAAAACTGTTTTTT. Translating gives CASSVRGLNEKLFF.

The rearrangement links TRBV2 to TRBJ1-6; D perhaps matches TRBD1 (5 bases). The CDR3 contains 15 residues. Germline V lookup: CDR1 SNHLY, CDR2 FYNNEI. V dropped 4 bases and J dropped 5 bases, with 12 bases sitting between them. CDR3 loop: CASSVGRADNSPLHF. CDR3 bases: TGTGCCAGCAGTGTGGGCAGGGCCGATAATTCACCCCTCCACTTT.

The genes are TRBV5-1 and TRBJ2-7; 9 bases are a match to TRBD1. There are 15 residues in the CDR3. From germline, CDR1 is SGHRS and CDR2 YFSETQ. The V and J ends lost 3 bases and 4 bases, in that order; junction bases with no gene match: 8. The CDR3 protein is CASSSPGQGVYEQYF. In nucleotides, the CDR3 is TGCGCCAGCAGCTCCCCGGGACAGGGTGTGTACGAGCAGTACTTC.

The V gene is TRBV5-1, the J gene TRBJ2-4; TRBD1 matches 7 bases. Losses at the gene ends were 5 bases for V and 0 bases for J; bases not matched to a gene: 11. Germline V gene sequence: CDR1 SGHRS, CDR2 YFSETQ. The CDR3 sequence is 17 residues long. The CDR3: CASSLNRDRLAKNIQYF. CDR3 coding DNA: TGCGCCAGCAGTTTAAACCGGGACAGATTAGCCAAAAACATTCAGTACTTC.

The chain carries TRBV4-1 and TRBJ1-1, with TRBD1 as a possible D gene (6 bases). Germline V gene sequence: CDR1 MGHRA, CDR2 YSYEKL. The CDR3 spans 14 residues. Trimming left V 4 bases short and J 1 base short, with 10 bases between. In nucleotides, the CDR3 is TGCGCCAGCAGCCCCAGGGGCGGGAACACTGAAGCTTTCTTT. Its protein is CASSPRGGNTEAFF.

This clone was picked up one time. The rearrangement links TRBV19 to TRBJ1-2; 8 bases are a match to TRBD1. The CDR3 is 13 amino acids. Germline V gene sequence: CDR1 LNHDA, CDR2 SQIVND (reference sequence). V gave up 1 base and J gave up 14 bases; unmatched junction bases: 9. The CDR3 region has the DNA TGTGCCAGTAGTATAGTGCCGGGACAGGAGTTTACCTTC. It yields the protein CASSIVPGQEFTF. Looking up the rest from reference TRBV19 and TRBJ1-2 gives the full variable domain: DGGITQSPKYLFRKEGQNVTLSCEQNLNHDAMYWYRQDPGQGLRLIYYSQIVNDFQKGDIAEGYSVSREKKESFPLTVTSAQKNPTAFYLCASSIVPGQEFTFGSGTRLTVV.

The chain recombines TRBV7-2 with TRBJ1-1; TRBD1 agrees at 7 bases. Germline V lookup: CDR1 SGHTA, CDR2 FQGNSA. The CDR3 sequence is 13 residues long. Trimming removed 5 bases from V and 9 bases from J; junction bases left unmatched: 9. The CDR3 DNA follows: TGTGCCAGCAGCCCTTGGACAGGTACAAAAGCTTTCTTT. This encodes CASSPWTGTKAFF. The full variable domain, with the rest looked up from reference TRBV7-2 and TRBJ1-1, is GAGVSQSPSNKVTEKGKDVELRCDPISGHTALYWYRQSLGQGLEFLIYFQGNSAPDKSGLPSDRFSAERTGGSVSTLTIQRTQQEDSAVYLCASSPWTGTKAFFGQGTRLTVV.

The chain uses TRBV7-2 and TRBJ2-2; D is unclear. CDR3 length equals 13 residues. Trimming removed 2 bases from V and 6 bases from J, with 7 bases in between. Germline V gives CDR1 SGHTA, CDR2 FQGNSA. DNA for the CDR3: TGTGCCAGCAGCTTAATCGTCCCCGGGGAGCTGTTTTTT. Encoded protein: CASSLIVPGELFF.

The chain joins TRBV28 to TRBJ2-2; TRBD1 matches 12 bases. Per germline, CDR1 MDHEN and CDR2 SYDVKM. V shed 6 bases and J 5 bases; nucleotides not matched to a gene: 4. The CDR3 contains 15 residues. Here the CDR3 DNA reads TGTGCCAGCAGCCGGGACAGGGGGCTAACCGGGGAGCTGTTTTTT. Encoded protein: CASSRDRGLTGELFF.

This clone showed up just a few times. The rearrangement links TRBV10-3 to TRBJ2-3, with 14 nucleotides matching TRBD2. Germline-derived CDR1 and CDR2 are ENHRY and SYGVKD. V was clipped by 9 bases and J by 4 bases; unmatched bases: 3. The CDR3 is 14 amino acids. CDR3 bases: TGTGCCATTCGGACTAGCGGGGGGTCAGATACGCAGTATTTT. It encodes CAIRTSGGSDTQYF.